This entry lists 27 T cell receptor beta chains sequenced from one sample in a study of T cell repertoires in cytomegalovirus infection. TCRdb called the reads again in MiXCR, with one record for every CDR3 protein. The sample shows some 400,000 distinct CDR3 sequences, 25% to 40% of them seen only once. The sample was PBMCs. These receptors were taken from a human donor in good health (CMV status not recorded). Some clones in this sample may be carry-over from other donors' samples.

In this sample, this clonotype turned up a few times. The gene calls are TRBV7-2 and TRBJ1-1; 11 positions match TRBD1. This CDR3 has 14 amino acids. Germline V gene lookup returns CDR1 SGHTA and CDR2 FQGNSA. J lost 5 bases, V lost 5 bases, and 4 bases had no gene match. CDR3 amino acids: CASSRRDRGTEAFF. In nucleotides, the CDR3 is TGTGCCAGCAGCCGGCGGGACAGGGGGACTGAAGCTTTCTTT.

This clonotype was observed a handful of times. The chain has TRBV6-2 or TRBV6-3 and TRBJ1-6; perhaps TRBD1 as D (5 bases). The CDR3 is 15 residues long. The V gene lost 6 bases and the J gene lost 6 bases, with 15 bases spanning the gap. Germline V gene data show CDR1 as MNHEY and CDR2 as SVGEGT. CDR3 in amino acids: CASRFGGTGNSPLHF. The CDR3 bases are TGTGCCAGCAGGTTTGGGGGGACGGGTAATTCACCCCTCCACTTT.

The chain has TRBV18 and TRBJ1-1; D unresolved. The CDR3 runs to 15 residues. The germline CDR1 and CDR2 sequences are KGHSH and LQKENI. V lost 0 bases, J lost 3 bases, and 11 bases lay in between. CDR3 sequence reads: CASSPPKGLYTEAFF. The CDR3 coding sequence is TGTGCCAGCTCACCACCGAAGGGATTGTACACTGAAGCTTTCTTT.

This clonotype has a handful of counts. The rearrangement links TRBV6-4 to TRBJ2-1; tentatively, D is TRBD1 (6 bases). The CDR3 runs to 13 residues. Germline lookup yields CDR1 MRHNA and CDR2 SNTAGT. Trimming pared 3 bases from V and 5 bases from J, leaving 8 bases between. The CDR3 coding sequence is TGTGCCAGCAGTGAAAGGGACAACAATGAGCAGTTCTTC. As protein: CASSERDNNEQFF.

V gene TRBV14 combines with J gene TRBJ2-2; perhaps TRBD2 as D (6 bases). Trimming shortened V by 4 bases and J by 6 bases, and 15 bases separated the two germline ends. Germline lookup yields CDR1 SGHDN and CDR2 FVKESK. The CDR3 has 15 residues. The CDR3 DNA sequence: TGTGCCAGCAGCCCCCAGCGGGCCCTGGCCGGGGAGCTGTTTTTT. Residues: CASSPQRALAGELFF.

In this sample, this clonotype turned up many times. The chain has TRBV11-2 and TRBJ2-7; D is unresolved. CDR3 length: 14 residues. Germline values: CDR1 SGHAT, CDR2 FQNNGV. V dropped 3 bases and J dropped 6 bases, with 15 bases sitting between them. In nucleotides, the CDR3 is TGTGCCAGCAGCTTCCGAGAACAGCCCGGCGAGCAGTACTTC. Amino acids: CASSFREQPGEQYF.

This clonotype was observed a handful of times. The genes are TRBV28 and TRBJ2-3; D gene unclear. There are 16 residues in the CDR3. V lost 3 bases and J 1 base, leaving 14 bases between the germline ends. CDR1 and CDR2 (germline): MDHEN, SYDVKM. CDR3 bases: TGTGCCAGCAGTTTTTCCGGGCAGATCGGCACAGATACGCAGTATTTT. Amino acids: CASSFSGQIGTDTQYF.

This clonotype was observed a few times. CDR3 protein: CASSHYGGADEQFF. The CDR3 DNA follows: TGTGCCAGCAGCCACTACGGGGGCGCGGATGAGCAGTTCTTC. The chain employs TRBV7-3 and TRBJ2-1; D may be TRBD1 or TRBD2 (6 bases each). CDR1 is SGHTA, CDR2 FQGTGA, per germline. This CDR3 is 14 amino acids long. V was pared by 5 bases and J by 8 bases, with 16 bases between.

Worth noting for this clonotype: The conserved final phenylalanine or tryptophan is absent from the CDR3, which likely points to a read error. The V call is TRBV4-1, the J call TRBJ2-3, with 8 bases matching TRBD2. This CDR3 region has 17 residues. Losses at the gene ends were 5 bases for V and 3 bases for J; bases not matched to a gene: 13. Germline V gene data show CDR1 as MGHRA and CDR2 as YSYEKL. DNA for the CDR3: TGCGCCAGCAGCTCACTACCGGGGGGGGGCCTTACAGATACGCAGTATTCT. Amino acids: CASSSLPGGGLTDTQYS.

V and J are TRBV5-5 and TRBJ1-1, with D unresolved. The ends were cut back, 0 bases at V and 1 base at J, with 7 bases in the middle. The CDR3 contains 14 residues. CDR1 and CDR2 from the germline V gene are SGHKS and YYEKEE (reference sequence). In DNA, the CDR3 is TGTGCCAGCAGCTTGGATTGGGGGAACACTGAAGCTTTCTTT. This codes for CASSLDWGNTEAFF.

The J gene is TRBJ1-2, the V gene TRBV2; D remains ambiguous. V was cut by 6 bases and J by 1 base, with 9 bases left in between. This CDR3 has 13 amino acids. Germline CDR1 reads SNHLY; CDR2 reads FYNNEI. The CDR3 loop reads CASRGPSNYGYTF. The CDR3 region has the DNA TGTGCCAGCAGAGGACCGAGTAACTATGGCTACACCTTC.

The chain couples TRBV14 to TRBJ2-5; unclear D gene. The CDR3 extends over 13 amino acids. Germline values: CDR1 SGHDN, CDR2 FVKESK. Trimming removed 1 base at V and 5 bases at J, with 8 bases between. CDR3 sequence reads: CASSQGSPETQYF. The CDR3 DNA follows: TGTGCCAGCAGCCAAGGATCACCTGAGACCCAGTACTTC.

The CDR3 loop is CASSKDSLNTEAFF. For the CDR3, the DNA is TGTGCCAGCTCTAAGGACAGTTTGAACACTGAAGCTTTCTTT. The V and J genes are TRBV6-6 and TRBJ1-1; D possibly corresponds to TRBD1 (6 bases). Germline V lookup: CDR1 MNHNY, CDR2 SVGAGI (reference sequence). V lost 8 bases and J lost 0, with 13 bases in between. The CDR3 extends over 14 amino acids.

The CDR3, as DNA: TGTGCCAGCAGGACGGGAGATTCACCCCTCCACTTT. It yields the protein CASRTGDSPLHF. The chain couples TRBV2 to TRBJ1-6; D gene ambiguous. Germline V gives CDR1 SNHLY, CDR2 FYNNEI. The germline V and J ends were trimmed by 6 bases and 8 bases, with 8 bases remaining between them. The CDR3 covers 12 residues.

The gene calls are TRBV3-1 and TRBJ2-7, with TRBD2 matching over 8 bases. The trim removed 1 base at V and 0 bases at J, leaving 8 bases unmatched. Per germline, CDR1 LGHDT and CDR2 YNNKEL (reference sequence). CDR3 length: 17 residues. The CDR3 DNA follows: TGTGCCAGCAGCCAAGGACGTGGCGGGGGGCACTCCTACGAGCAGTACTTC. Translation: CASSQGRGGGHSYEQYF.

The chain has TRBV6-1 and TRBJ2-5; D call uncertain. CDR3 size: 11 residues. Germline CDR1 is MNHNS and CDR2 is SASEGT. V lost 7 bases and J 6 bases, leaving 9 bases between the germline ends. CDR3 residues: CASNLGQTQYF. The CDR3 DNA follows: TGTGCCAGCAATCTTGGCCAGACCCAGTACTTC.

V is TRBV5-6 and J is TRBJ1-1; D possibly corresponds to TRBD1 (6 bases). Germline loops: CDR1 SGHDT, CDR2 YYEEEE. The V end lost 3 bases, the J end lost 3 bases, and 21 bases lay between the germline ends. The CDR3 totals 17 residues. The CDR3 DNA is TGTGCCAGCAGCTCTACCGGGACATCTACCGGGGACACTGAAGCTTTCTTT. It translates to CASSSTGTSTGDTEAFF.

The chain links TRBV19 to TRBJ2-1; D is undetermined. The V gene lost 1 base and the J gene lost 6 bases, with 13 bases spanning the gap. This CDR3 contains 15 residues. Germline assignment: CDR1 LNHDA and CDR2 SQIVND (reference sequence). CDR3 residues: CASSIAPASSNEQFF. CDR3 nucleotide sequence: TGTGCCAGTAGTATAGCTCCGGCCTCCAGCAATGAGCAGTTCTTC.

The CDR3 protein is CASKNRGIDTQYF. DNA of the CDR3: TGTGCCAGCAAGAACAGGGGTATTGATACGCAGTATTTT. The chain links TRBV2 to TRBJ2-3; 7 nucleotides line up with TRBD1. This CDR3 has 13 amino acids. J gave up 6 bases and V 7 bases, and 7 bases lay outside the gene matches. In germline, CDR1 is SNHLY, CDR2 FYNNEI.

A single count supports this clonotype. The CDR3 region is CASSPNTSGNQPQHF. DNA for the CDR3: TGTGCCAGCAGTCCGAACACCTCGGGCAATCAGCCCCAGCATTTT. The chain carries TRBV28 and TRBJ1-5; D not resolved. The CDR3 loop spans 15 amino acids. V shed 5 bases and J shed 2 bases, with 13 bases lying between them. Germline V CDR1 and CDR2: MDHEN, SYDVKM.

This chain connects TRBV2 to TRBJ1-5; no clear D. Trimming took 0 bases from V and 8 from J, leaving 11 bases between them. Germline values: CDR1 SNHLY, CDR2 FYNNEI. The CDR3 is made up of 14 amino acids. The CDR3 is CASSEADIIEPQHF. The CDR3 coding sequence is TGTGCCAGCAGTGAAGCGGATATTATCGAGCCCCAGCATTTT.

The chain uses TRBV14 and TRBJ2-4; tentatively, D is TRBD1 (5 bases). V was clipped by 3 bases and J by 0 bases, with 12 bases between them. CDR1 and CDR2 (germline): SGHDN, FVKESK. The CDR3 runs to 16 residues. CDR3 sequence (DNA): TGTGCCAGCAGCCATGCAGGGAAGCGAGCCAAAAACATTCAGTACTTC. It translates to CASSHAGKRAKNIQYF. The full variable domain, completed using reference TRBV14 and TRBJ2-4, is EAGVTQFPSHSVIEKGQTVTLRCDPISGHDNLYWYRRVMGKEIKFLLHFVKESKQDESGMPNNRFLAERTGGTYSTLKVQPAELEDSGVYFCASSHAGKRAKNIQYFGAGTRLSVL.

This clonotype was seen a few times. The rearrangement links TRBV7-4 to TRBJ2-7, with 12 bases identical to TRBD2. The CDR3 runs 17 residues. Germline values: CDR1 SGHVT, CDR2 SQSDAQ. V lost 5 bases, J lost 5 bases, and 13 bases stayed unmatched. This CDR3 reads CASSLPSGGDSVDEQYF. CDR3 nucleotides: TGTGCCAGCAGCCTCCCTAGCGGGGGGGATTCGGTGGACGAGCAGTACTTC.

This clonotype came up a few times. The V call is TRBV20-1, the J call TRBJ1-2; 12 bases fit TRBD1. The CDR3 runs to 14 residues. The V gene end was trimmed by 3 bases and the J gene end by 5 bases; junction bases not matched to a gene: 4. Germline assignment: CDR1 DFQATT and CDR2 SNEGSKA (reference sequence). The CDR3 region has the DNA TGCAGTGCTAGTGGGGGACAGGGGGCGTATGGCTACACCTTC. Translating it yields CSASGGQGAYGYTF.

J is TRBJ2-2 and V is TRBV20-1; 7 positions match TRBD2. CDR1 is DFQATT and CDR2 is SNEGSKA in the germline V gene (reference sequence). This CDR3 is 14 amino acids long. With V trimmed by 3 bases and J by 4 bases, 5 bases remained unmatched. The CDR3, as DNA: TGCAGTGCTAGGGTAGCGGGCCGCACCGGGGAGCTGTTTTTT. Protein: CSARVAGRTGELFF.

This clonotype was seen many times. The rearrangement links TRBV7-2 to TRBJ2-7, with a weak D call TRBD1 (6 bases). Germline CDR1 and CDR2: SGHTA and FQGNSA. Trimming cost V 6 bases and J 3 bases, with 18 bases left between them. The CDR3 sequence is 15 residues long. The CDR3 coding sequence is TGTGCCAGCAGTCCTTACAGGGTTCCCCACTACGAGCAGTACTTC. It translates to CASSPYRVPHYEQYF.

A note on this clonotype: This could be a read error, since a much larger clone is one nucleotide away. Since the CDR3 does not end with the conserved phenylalanine or tryptophan, this likely comes from a read error. V gene TRBV7-2 combines with J gene TRBJ2-7; TRBD2 matches 7 bases. Germline assignment: CDR1 SGHTA and CDR2 FQGNSA. J gave up 2 bases and V 5 bases, and 6 bases lay outside the gene matches. The CDR3 runs 14 residues. The CDR3 spells CASSPRGNPYEQYL. The DNA for the CDR3 is TGTGCCAGCAGCCCGCGGGGGAATCCCTACGAGCAGTACTTA.